This T cell receptor beta chain stems from a study of blood T cell repertoires in COVID-19. Study information: From the United States, Italy and Spain came samples of acute and convalescent COVID-19. T cells, B-cell-depleted T cells, or PBMCs supplied cDNA or gDNA.

In this sample, this clone turned up once. The CDR3 has 13 amino acids. Deletions cut 10 bases from V and 0 bases from J, with 12 bases between. The protocol was immunoSEQ multiplex PCR, while the TCRdb copy is restricted to in-frame clones and leaves out a portion. The repertoire holds under 350,000 clones, roughly four fifths seen once, with over 8.5% in the top ten. This TCR came from a woman aged 45-65 years who had recovered from COVID-19. The rearrangement links TRBV12-3 or TRBV12-4 to TRBJ1-1, with D tentatively TRBD1 (6 bases). The sequencing input was peripheral blood. CDR3 amino acids: CATQGQLNTEAFF. CDR3 nucleotide sequence: TGTGCCACCCAAGGACAGCTGAACACTGAAGCTTTCTTT.